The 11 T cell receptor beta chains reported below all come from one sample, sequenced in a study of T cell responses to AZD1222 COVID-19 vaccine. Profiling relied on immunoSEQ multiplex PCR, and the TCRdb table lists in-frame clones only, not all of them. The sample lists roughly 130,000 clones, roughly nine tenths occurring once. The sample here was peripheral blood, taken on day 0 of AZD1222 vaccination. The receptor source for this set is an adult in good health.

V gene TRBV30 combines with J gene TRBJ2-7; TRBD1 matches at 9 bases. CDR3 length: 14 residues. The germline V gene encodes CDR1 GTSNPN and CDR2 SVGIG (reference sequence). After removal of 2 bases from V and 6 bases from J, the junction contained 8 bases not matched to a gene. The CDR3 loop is CAWSMTGGTGEQYF. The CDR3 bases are TGTGCCTGGAGTATGACAGGGGGTACGGGCGAGCAGTACTTC.

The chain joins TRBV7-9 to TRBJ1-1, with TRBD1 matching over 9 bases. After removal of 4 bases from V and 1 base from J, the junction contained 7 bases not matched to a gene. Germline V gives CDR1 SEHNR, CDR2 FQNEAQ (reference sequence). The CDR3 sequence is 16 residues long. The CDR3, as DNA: TGTGCCAGCAGCTCTTTACCGGGACAGGGGAACACTGAAGCTTTCTTT. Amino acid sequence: CASSSLPGQGNTEAFF.

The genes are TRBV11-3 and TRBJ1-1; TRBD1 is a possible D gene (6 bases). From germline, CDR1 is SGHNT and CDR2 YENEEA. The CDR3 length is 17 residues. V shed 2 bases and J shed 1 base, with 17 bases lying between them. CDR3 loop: CASSLYGPGHANTEAFF. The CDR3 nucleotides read TGTGCCAGCAGCTTATATGGTCCGGGACACGCGAACACTGAAGCTTTCTTT.

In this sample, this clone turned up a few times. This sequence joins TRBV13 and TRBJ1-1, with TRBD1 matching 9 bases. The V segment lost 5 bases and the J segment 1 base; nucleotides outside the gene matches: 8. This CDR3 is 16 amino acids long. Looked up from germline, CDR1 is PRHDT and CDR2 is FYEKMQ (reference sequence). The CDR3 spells CASSHRQGEKNTEAFF. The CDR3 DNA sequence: TGTGCCAGCAGCCACAGACAGGGGGAAAAGAACACTGAAGCTTTCTTT. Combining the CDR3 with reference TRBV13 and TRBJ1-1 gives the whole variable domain AAGVIQSPRHLIKEKRETATLKCYPIPRHDTVYWYQQGPGQDPQFLISFYEKMQSDKGSIPDRFSAQQFSDYHSELNMSSLELGDSALYFCASSHRQGEKNTEAFFGQGTRLTVV.

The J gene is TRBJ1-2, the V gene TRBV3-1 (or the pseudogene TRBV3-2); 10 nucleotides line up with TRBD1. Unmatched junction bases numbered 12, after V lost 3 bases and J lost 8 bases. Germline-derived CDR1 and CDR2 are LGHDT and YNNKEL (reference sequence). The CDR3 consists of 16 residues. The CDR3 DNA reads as TGTGCCAGCAGCCACCGGGACAGGGGCCGGTCGCGGGGCTACACCTTC. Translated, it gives CASSHRDRGRSRGYTF.

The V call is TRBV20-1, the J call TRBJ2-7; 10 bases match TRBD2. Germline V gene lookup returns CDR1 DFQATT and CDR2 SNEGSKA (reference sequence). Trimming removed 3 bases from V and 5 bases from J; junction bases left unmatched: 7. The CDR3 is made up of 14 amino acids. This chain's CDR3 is CSASSSGSVHEQYF. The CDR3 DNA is TGCAGTGCTAGTTCTAGCGGGAGTGTGCACGAGCAGTACTTC.

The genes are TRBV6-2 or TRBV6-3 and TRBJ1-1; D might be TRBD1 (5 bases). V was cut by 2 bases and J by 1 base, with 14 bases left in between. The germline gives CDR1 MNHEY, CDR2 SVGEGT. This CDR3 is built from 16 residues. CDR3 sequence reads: CASSYTGGTGNTEAFF. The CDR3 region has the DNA TGTGCCAGCAGTTACACTGGTGGGACGGGGAACACTGAAGCTTTCTTT.

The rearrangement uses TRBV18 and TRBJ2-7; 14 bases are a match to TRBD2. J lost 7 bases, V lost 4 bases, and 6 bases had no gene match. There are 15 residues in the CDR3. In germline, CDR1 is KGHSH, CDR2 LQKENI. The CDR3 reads CASSQGLAGAGEQYF. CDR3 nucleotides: TGTGCCAGCTCACAGGGACTAGCGGGAGCGGGGGAGCAGTACTTC.

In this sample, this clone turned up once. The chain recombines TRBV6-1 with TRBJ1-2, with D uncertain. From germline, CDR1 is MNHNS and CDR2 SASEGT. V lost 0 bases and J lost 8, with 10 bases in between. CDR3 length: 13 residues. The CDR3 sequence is CASSEAGGPGYTF. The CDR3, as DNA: TGTGCCAGCAGTGAAGCGGGCGGGCCCGGCTACACCTTC.

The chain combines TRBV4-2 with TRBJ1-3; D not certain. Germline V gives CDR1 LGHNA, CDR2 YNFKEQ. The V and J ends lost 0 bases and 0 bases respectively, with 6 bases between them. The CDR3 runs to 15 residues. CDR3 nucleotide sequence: TGTGCCAGCAGCCAAGAAGTCAGCTCTGGAAACACCATATATTTT. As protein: CASSQEVSSGNTIYF.

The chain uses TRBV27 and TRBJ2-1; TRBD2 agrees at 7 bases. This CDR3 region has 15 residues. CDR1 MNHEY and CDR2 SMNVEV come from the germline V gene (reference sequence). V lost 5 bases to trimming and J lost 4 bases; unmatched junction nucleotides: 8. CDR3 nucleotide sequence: TGTGCCAGCAGTCCCAACGGGGGGATGTACAATGAGCAGTTCTTC. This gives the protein CASSPNGGMYNEQFF.